These T cell receptor beta chains were read from a single sample in a study of T cells after yellow fever vaccination. MiXCR was run by TCRdb on the 5' RACE reads, yielding one entry per CDR3 protein. This table has fewer than 350,000 distinct CDR3 sequences, around 4% appearing once. Specimen: PBMCs, collected on the day of the yellow fever booster vaccination. The receptors stem from a man aged 18 to 35 who received the YFV17D yellow fever vaccine. Each CDR3 is given with its conserved first and last residue. D genes are given only for firm matches. Some rows mark clone size as missing; the rest say once, few, many or name a class of expanded clone.

D: TRBD1
J: TRBJ1-5
V: TRBV20-1
size: many
DNA: TGCAGTGCTAGAAAGCAGGGGGGAAGGAATCAGCCCCAGCATTTT
CDR3: CSARKQGGRNQPQHF

D: TRBD2
J: TRBJ2-1
V: TRBV5-1
size: few
DNA: TGCGCCAGCAGCGGCGGGGGGCCCCTCGATGAGCAGTTCTTC
CDR3: CASSGGGPLDEQFF

D: TRBD1
J: TRBJ2-7
V: TRBV6-5
size: many
DNA: TGTGCCAGCAGTTACTCTAGGACAGGGGGCTACGAGCAGTACTTC
CDR3: CASSYSRTGGYEQYF

D: .
J: TRBJ1-1
V: TRBV9
size: many
DNA: TGTGCCAGCAGCGTAGGTATGAGGATCACGAACACTGAAGCTTTCTTT
CDR3: CASSVGMRITNTEAFF

D: .
J: TRBJ1-2
V: TRBV10-3
size: many
DNA: TGTGCCATCAGTGACCCCCAAACTAACTATGGCTACACCTTC
CDR3: CAISDPQTNYGYTF

D: .
J: TRBJ2-1
V: TRBV12-3/TRBV12-4
size: few
DNA: TGTGCCAGCAGCTTGGGGGGTTCTAGCAATGAGCAGTTCTTC
CDR3: CASSLGGSSNEQFF

D: .
J: TRBJ1-2
V: TRBV6-5
size: many
DNA: TGTGCCAGCAGATCACCCGGAGGAAAGACGGATGGCTACACCTTC
CDR3: CASRSPGGKTDGYTF

D: .
J: TRBJ2-3
V: TRBV7-2
size: many
DNA: TGTGCCAGCAGCTTACTTAAGGGGGCGCAGTATTTT
CDR3: CASSLLKGAQYF

D: .
J: TRBJ2-7
V: TRBV6-5
size: .
DNA: TGTGCCAGCAGTTACGGGACACAATTTACCTACGAGCAGTACTTC
CDR3: CASSYGTQFTYEQYF

D: .
J: TRBJ2-5
V: TRBV7-2
size: many
DNA: TGTGCCAGCAGCTTAATGGTGGCGGGGGAGACCCAGTACTTC
CDR3: CASSLMVAGETQYF

D: .
J: TRBJ1-2
V: TRBV20-1
size: .
DNA: TGCAGTGCTGGCAGGACAGAGACTAACTATGGCTACACCTTC
CDR3: CSAGRTETNYGYTF

D: TRBD1
J: TRBJ1-2
V: TRBV9
size: many
DNA: TGTGCCAGCAGCGCAGAACAGGGGGCGCTTGGTGGCTACACCTTC
CDR3: CASSAEQGALGGYTF

D: .
J: TRBJ2-3
V: TRBV7-9
size: many
DNA: TGTGCCAGCAGTTTGGGCGTTGGCACAGATACGCAGTATTTT
CDR3: CASSLGVGTDTQYF

D: TRBD2
J: TRBJ2-3
V: TRBV5-1
size: many
DNA: TGCGCCAGCAGCTTGCTTTCCCTTAGCGGGGGGGCGTATTTT
CDR3: CASSLLSLSGGAYF

D: TRBD1
J: TRBJ2-2
V: TRBV19
size: .
DNA: TGTGCCAGTAGTCGCATACAGGGGTGGGATCAGCTGTTTTTT
CDR3: CASSRIQGWDQLFF

D: .
J: TRBJ1-4
V: TRBV7-6
size: few
DNA: TGTGCCAGCAGCTTACATGAATTGGAAAAACTGTTTTTT
CDR3: CASSLHELEKLFF

D: .
J: TRBJ1-2
V: TRBV20-1
size: few
DNA: TGCAGTGCTCGCCTTGATGCTAACTATGGCTACACCTTC
CDR3: CSARLDANYGYTF